Below are 5 T cell receptor beta chains sequenced from a single sample in a study of OX40 agonist ivuxolimab in advanced cancers. TCRdb's table, derived via immunoSEQ multiplex PCR, lists solely in-frame clones and lacks some. The sample yields about 100,000 clones, 90% seen once. The sample was CD4+ or CD8+ T cells sorted from blood, taken in a trial of the OX40 agonist ivuxolimab. All receptors derive from an adult with an advanced solid tumor such as melanoma, head and neck, liver or kidney cancer.

V and J are TRBV5-1 and TRBJ1-1, with D possibly being TRBD1 (5 bases). CDR1 is SGHRS and CDR2 is YFSETQ in the germline V gene. Trimming stripped 0 bases from V and 3 bases from J, with 12 bases between. CDR3 length equals 15 residues. The CDR3 DNA sequence: TGCGCCAGCAGCTTGGGCCGGGGCGTGGACACTGAAGCTTTCTTT. Residues: CASSLGRGVDTEAFF.

V is TRBV11-2 and J is TRBJ1-3; 9 nucleotides agree with TRBD1. The CDR3 runs to 18 residues. Germline CDR1 reads SGHAT; CDR2 reads FQNNGV. V lost 1 base, J lost 0 bases, and 7 bases stayed unmatched. The CDR3 sequence is CASSLVRTGVFSGNTIYF. The CDR3 DNA reads as TGTGCCAGCAGCTTAGTCCGGACAGGGGTCTTCTCTGGAAACACCATATATTTT.

This clone was picked up a small number of times. The chain couples TRBV5-6 to TRBJ1-5; TRBD1 matches 8 bases. The CDR3 is 15 amino acids. The germline CDR1 and CDR2 sequences are SGHDT and YYEEEE. Germline trimming cut 3 bases from V and 6 bases from J; bases unmatched to any gene: 8. This chain's CDR3 is CASSSQGALGQPQHF. DNA of the CDR3: TGTGCCAGCAGCTCGCAGGGGGCCCTAGGTCAGCCCCAGCATTTT.

This sequence joins TRBV9 and TRBJ2-2; 15 bases agree with TRBD2. Germline CDR1 reads SGDLS; CDR2 reads YYNGEE. CDR3 length: 16 residues. Germline trimming cut 4 bases from V and 5 bases from J; bases unmatched to any gene: 3. CDR3 loop: CASSRGTSGGTGELFF. CDR3 in DNA: TGTGCCAGCAGCAGAGGGACTAGCGGGGGGACCGGGGAGCTGTTTTTT.

J is TRBJ2-1 and V is TRBV4-2, with D uncertain. V lost 0 bases and J 15 bases, leaving 9 bases between the germline ends. Germline V gene lookup returns CDR1 LGHNA and CDR2 YNFKEQ. The CDR3 runs to 11 residues. CDR3 loop: CASSQDLTRFF. The CDR3 coding sequence is TGTGCCAGCAGCCAAGATCTGACCCGGTTCTTC.